The rows below give T cell receptor beta chains drawn from one sample of a study of blood T cell repertoires in COVID-19. Here immunoSEQ multiplex PCR was the method, and the copy in TCRdb shows in-frame clones only, minus some. The sample records 150,000 or so clones, about three quarters being singletons. Source material: peripheral blood. The receptors originated from a woman aged 45-59 years with active or convalescent COVID-19. Each CDR3 is given with its conserved first and last residue. The D gene is left open where the match is weak. Clone size is given for some rows only: seen once, a few or many times, or a class if the clone is expanded.

d_call j_call clone_size v_call cdr3_nt cdr3_aa
- TRBJ1-6 - TRBV5-6 TGTGCCAGCAGCTCCCACAGGAATAATTCACCCCTCCACTTT CASSSHRNNSPLHF
- TRBJ2-7 - TRBV7-2 TGTGCCAGCAGCTTGGGGACTTGGACCTACGAGCAGTACTTC CASSLGTWTYEQYF
- TRBJ2-3 - TRBV19 TGTGCCAGTAGTGCATTACCGGGAACAGATACGCAGTATTTT CASSALPGTDTQYF
- TRBJ2-2 - TRBV21-1 TGTGCCAGCAGCAAATTTCCGGTCCCCGGGGAGCTGTTTTTT CASSKFPVPGELFF
- TRBJ1-3 - TRBV18 TGTGCCAGCTCACCACAGGGACACTCTGGAAACACCATATATTTT CASSPQGHSGNTIYF
TRBD1 TRBJ2-5 few TRBV7-2 TGTGCCAGCAGCTCGACAGGGGCCGGGTGGGCCCAGTACTTC CASSSTGAGWAQYF
- TRBJ1-1 - TRBV12-3/TRBV12-4 TGTGCCAGCAGTTTCGGGATGGGCGCTGAAGCTTTCTTT CASSFGMGAEAFF
- TRBJ2-1 - TRBV6-5 TGTGCCAGCAGTTACCCGGGGGGCGGGGACAATGAGCAGTTCTTC CASSYPGGGDNEQFF
TRBD1 TRBJ2-1 - TRBV18 TGTGCCAGCTCATCCGGGACAGGGGGCGGTGAGCAGTTCTTC CASSSGTGGGEQFF
TRBD2 TRBJ2-3 - TRBV5-1 TGCGCCAGCAGCTTAAGACTAGCGGAAAGCACAGATACGCAGTATTTT CASSLRLAESTDTQYF
TRBD1 TRBJ1-1 few TRBV19 TGTGCCAGTACCATATCGACAGGGTGGGCTGAAGCTTTCTTT CASTISTGWAEAFF
TRBD1 TRBJ1-2 once TRBV2 TGTGCCAGCAGTGTCCGGACAGGGGTTCATAGCTACACCTTC CASSVRTGVHSYTF
- TRBJ2-7 - TRBV30 TGTGCCTGGAGTCGACAGGTTATTCGCTCCTACGAGCAGTACTTC CAWSRQVIRSYEQYF
TRBD1 TRBJ1-4 - TRBV30 TGTGCCTGGGAACAGGGGTATGAAAAACTGTTTTTT CAWEQGYEKLFF
TRBD2 TRBJ2-5 - TRBV5-4 TGTGCCAGCAAGGGACTAGCGGGGGCCCAAGAGACCCAGTACTTC CASKGLAGAQETQYF
- TRBJ2-1 - TRBV11-3 TGTGCCAGCAGCTTAGGCTCTGGGCGGGGCGCCTACAATGAGCAGTTCTTC CASSLGSGRGAYNEQFF
- TRBJ2-4 - TRBV7-9 TGTGCCAGCAGTGGACTAAGGGCCGGGGGAGACATTCAGTACTTC CASSGLRAGGDIQYF
- TRBJ1-1 - TRBV3-1/TRBV3-2 TGTGCCAGCAGCCAAGATTCGGGGGGGTCAATGAACACTGAAGCTTTCTTT CASSQDSGGSMNTEAFF
- TRBJ2-5 - TRBV10-3 TGTGCCATCAGTGAGTCGGCCAGGAAACAAGAGACCCAGTACTTC CAISESARKQETQYF
TRBD1 TRBJ1-2 - TRBV3-1/TRBV3-2 TGTGCCAGCAGCCAAGTCTCCCGCAGGGGGGATGGCTACACCTTC CASSQVSRRGDGYTF
TRBD1 TRBJ1-2 - TRBV28 TGTGCCAGCAGTTCCCAGGGGGATGGCTACACCTTC CASSSQGDGYTF